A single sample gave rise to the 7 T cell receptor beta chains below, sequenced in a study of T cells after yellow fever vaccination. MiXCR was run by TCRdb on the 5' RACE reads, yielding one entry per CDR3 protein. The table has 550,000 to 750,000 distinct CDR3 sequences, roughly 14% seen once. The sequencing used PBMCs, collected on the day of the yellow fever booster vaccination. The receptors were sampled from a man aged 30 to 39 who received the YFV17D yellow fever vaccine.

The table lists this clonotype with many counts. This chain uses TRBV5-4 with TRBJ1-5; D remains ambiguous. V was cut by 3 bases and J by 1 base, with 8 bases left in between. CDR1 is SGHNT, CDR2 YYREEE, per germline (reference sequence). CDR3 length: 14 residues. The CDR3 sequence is CASSSQGSNQPQHF. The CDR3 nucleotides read TGTGCCAGCAGCTCCCAAGGGAGCAATCAGCCCCAGCATTTT.

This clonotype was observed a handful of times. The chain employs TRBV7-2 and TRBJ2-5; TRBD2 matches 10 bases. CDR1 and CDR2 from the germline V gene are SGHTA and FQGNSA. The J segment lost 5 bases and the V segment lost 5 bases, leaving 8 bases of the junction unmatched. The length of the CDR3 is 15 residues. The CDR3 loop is CASSPRTSGLETQYF. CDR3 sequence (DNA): TGTGCCAGCAGCCCACGGACTAGCGGATTGGAGACCCAGTACTTC.

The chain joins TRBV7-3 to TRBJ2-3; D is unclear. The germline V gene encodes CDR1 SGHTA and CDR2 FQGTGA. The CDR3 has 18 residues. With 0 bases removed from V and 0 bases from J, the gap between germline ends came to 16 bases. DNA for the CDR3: TGTGCCAGCAGCTTAACTTTGTTGGCGGAATCTAGCACAGATACGCAGTATTTT. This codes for CASSLTLLAESSTDTQYF.

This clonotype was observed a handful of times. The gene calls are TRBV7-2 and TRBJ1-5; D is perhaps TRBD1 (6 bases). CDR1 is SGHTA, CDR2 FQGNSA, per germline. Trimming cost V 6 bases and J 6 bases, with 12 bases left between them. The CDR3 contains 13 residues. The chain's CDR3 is CASSWGARQPQHF. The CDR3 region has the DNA TGTGCCAGCAGTTGGGGGGCGCGTCAGCCCCAGCATTTT.

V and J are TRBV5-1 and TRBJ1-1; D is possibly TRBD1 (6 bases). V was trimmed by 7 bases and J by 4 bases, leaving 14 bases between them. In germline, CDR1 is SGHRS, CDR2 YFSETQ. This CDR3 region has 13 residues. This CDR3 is CASGHRDRTEAFF. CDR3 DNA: TGCGCCAGCGGCCACAGGGACCGCACTGAAGCTTTCTTT.

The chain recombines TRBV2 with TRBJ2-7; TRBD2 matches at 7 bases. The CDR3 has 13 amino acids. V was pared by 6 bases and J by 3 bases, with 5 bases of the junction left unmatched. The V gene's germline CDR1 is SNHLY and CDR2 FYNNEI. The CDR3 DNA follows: TGTGCCAGCAGCCTAGCGGAACTCTACGAGCAGTACTTC. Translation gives CASSLAELYEQYF.

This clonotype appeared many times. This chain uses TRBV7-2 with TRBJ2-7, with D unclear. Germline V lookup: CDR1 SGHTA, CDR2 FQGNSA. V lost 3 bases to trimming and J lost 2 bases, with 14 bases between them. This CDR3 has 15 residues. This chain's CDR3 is CASSLFNGRTYEQYF. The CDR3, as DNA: TGTGCCAGCAGCTTGTTCAACGGGCGCACCTACGAGCAGTACTTC.